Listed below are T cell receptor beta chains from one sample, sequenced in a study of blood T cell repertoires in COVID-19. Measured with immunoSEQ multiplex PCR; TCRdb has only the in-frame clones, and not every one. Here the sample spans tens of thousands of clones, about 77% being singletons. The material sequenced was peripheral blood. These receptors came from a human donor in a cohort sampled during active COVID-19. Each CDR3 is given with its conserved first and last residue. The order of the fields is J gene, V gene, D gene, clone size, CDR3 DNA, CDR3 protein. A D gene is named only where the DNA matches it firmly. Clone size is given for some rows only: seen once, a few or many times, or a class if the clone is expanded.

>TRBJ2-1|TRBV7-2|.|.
TGTGCCAGCAGCTTAATGCAGGGCACCTACAATGAGCAGTTCTTC
CASSLMQGTYNEQFF
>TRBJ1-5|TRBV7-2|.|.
TGTGCCAGCAGCGCGCAGGGTCATGGCAATCAGCCCCAGCATTTT
CASSAQGHGNQPQHF
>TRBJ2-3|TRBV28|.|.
TGTGCCAGCAGACAGGGTGGCACAGATACGCAGTATTTT
CASRQGGTDTQYF
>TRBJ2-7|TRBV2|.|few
TGTGCCAGCAGGCGAGGGGGATTCTCCTACGAGCAGTACTTC
CASRRGGFSYEQYF
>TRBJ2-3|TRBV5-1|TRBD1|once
TGCGCCAGCAGCCCCGACAGGGGTAAAGATACGCAGTATTTT
CASSPDRGKDTQYF
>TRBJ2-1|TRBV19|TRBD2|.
TGTGCCAGTAGTGTCCCGCTAGCGGGGTTCTACAATGAGCAGTTCTTC
CASSVPLAGFYNEQFF
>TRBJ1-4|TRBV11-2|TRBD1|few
TGTGCCAGCAGCTCACGCGCCGGGACAGGGGTTGAAAAACTGTTTTTT
CASSSRAGTGVEKLFF
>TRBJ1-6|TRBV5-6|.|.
TGTGCCAGCAGCTTGGACAGGGTGGGTTCACCCCTCCACTTT
CASSLDRVGSPLHF
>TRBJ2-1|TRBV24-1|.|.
TGTGCCACCAGTGATTTCGCAATCGGGTACAATGAGCAGTTCTTC
CATSDFAIGYNEQFF
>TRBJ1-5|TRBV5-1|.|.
TGCGCCAGCAGCTTCTCGGGAAATCAGCCCCAGCATTTT
CASSFSGNQPQHF
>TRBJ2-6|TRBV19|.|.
TGTGCCACCACGGACTGGAGCTCTGGGGCCAACGTCCTGACTTTC
CATTDWSSGANVLTF
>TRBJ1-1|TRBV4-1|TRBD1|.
TGCGCCAGCAGCCCCCGGACAGGGGGCTTAATCGACACTGAAGCTTTCTTT
CASSPRTGGLIDTEAFF
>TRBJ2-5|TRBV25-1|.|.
TGTGCCAGCAGTAATAAGAGGGTGAACCAAGAGACCCAGTACTTC
CASSNKRVNQETQYF
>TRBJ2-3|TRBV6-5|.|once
TGTGCCAGCAAAAGAGCGGATACTAGCACAGATACGCAGTATTTT
CASKRADTSTDTQYF
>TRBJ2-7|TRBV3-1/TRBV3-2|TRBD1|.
TGTGCCAGCAGCCAAGAGGGACAGGGGGCGTCTTTC
CASSQEGQGASF
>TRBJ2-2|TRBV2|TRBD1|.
TGTGCCAGCAGGGGACAGGGGGTTAGCGGGGAGCTGTTTTTT
CASRGQGVSGELFF
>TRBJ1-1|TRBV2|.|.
TGTGCCAGCAGAGGGCGGACCAAAGGAGGAGCTTTCTTT
CASRGRTKGGAFF
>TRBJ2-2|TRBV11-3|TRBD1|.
TGTGCCAGCAGCCGCCCTCCGGGACAGGGCCACACCGGGGAGCTGTTTTTT
CASSRPPGQGHTGELFF
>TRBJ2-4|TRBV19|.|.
TGTGCCAGTAGTACCACAGCCCTACTAGCCAAAAACATTCAGTACTTC
CASSTTALLAKNIQYF
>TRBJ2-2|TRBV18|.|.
TGTGCCAGCTCAAATGAGGGAAGCACCGGGGAGCTGTTTTTT
CASSNEGSTGELFF
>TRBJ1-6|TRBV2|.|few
TGTGCCAGCAGCCGGGACTGGGATAATTCACCCCTCCACTTT
CASSRDWDNSPLHF
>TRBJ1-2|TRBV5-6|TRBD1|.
TGTGCCAGCAGCTTGGCCGGTGGACAGGGTCATGGCTACACCTTC
CASSLAGGQGHGYTF
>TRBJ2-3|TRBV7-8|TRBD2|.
TGTGCCAGCAGCTCATCGGTCGGTTTAGCGGGGGCCTCCGGCACAGATACGCAGTATTTT
CASSSSVGLAGASGTDTQYF
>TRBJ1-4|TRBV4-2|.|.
TGTGCCAGCAGCCATCCATCCACAACTAATGAAAAACTGTTTTTT
CASSHPSTTNEKLFF
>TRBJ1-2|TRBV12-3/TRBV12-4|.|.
TGTGCCCGCTGTGGGGGGGGGCGGGGCTACACCTTC
CARCGGGRGYTF
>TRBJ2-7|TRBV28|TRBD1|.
TGTGCCAGCAGTCCGACAGGGGGCATCTACGAGCAGTACTTC
CASSPTGGIYEQYF